This TCR beta chain emerged from a study of cytomegalovirus exposure and HLA in healthy donors. General observations from the study: The availability of immune exposure information extended only to CMV serostatus. Cytomegalovirus-associated TCR beta chains were listed, numbering some 170. Exclusion applied to some V segments, including TRBV6-2 and TRBV6-3, as they were indistinguishable.

PCR was performed using 60 Vbeta and 13 Jbeta primers. Sequenced by immunoSEQ multiplex PCR; TCRdb stores in-frame clones only, minus some. This sample has about 120,000 clones, with 70% to 85% found just once. J lost 0 bases, V lost 10 bases, and 4 bases had no gene match. CDR1 and CDR2 (germline): SNHLY, FYNNEI. This CDR3 comprises 13 residues. As regards this clone: Its antigen is as yet unknown.

The sequence was obtained from a man aged 45-65 years in good health and CMV-seropositive. The source material was PBMCs. The chain carries TRBV2 and TRBJ2-7; 9 bases are shared with TRBD1. The CDR3 reads CANDRGSSYEQYF. DNA of the CDR3: TGTGCCAACGACAGGGGGAGCTCCTACGAGCAGTACTTC.